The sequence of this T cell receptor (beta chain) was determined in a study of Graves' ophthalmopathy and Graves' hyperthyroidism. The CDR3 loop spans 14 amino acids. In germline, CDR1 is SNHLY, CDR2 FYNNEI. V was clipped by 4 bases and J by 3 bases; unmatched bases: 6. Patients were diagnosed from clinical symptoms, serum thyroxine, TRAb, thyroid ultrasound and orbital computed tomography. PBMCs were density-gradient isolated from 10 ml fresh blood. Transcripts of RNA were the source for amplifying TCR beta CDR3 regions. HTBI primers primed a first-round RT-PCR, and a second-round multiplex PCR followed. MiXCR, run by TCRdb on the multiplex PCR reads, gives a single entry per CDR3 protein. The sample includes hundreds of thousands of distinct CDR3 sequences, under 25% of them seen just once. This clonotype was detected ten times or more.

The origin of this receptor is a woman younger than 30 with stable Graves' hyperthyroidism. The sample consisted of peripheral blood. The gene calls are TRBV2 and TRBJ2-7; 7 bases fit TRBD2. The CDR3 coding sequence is TGTGCCAGCAGTGTTCTAGCGGAACTCTACGAGCAGTACTTC. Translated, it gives CASSVLAELYEQYF. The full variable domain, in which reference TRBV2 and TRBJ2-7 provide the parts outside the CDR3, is EPEVTQTPSHQVTQMGQEVILRCVPISNHLYFYWYRQILGQKVEFLVSFYNNEISEKSEIFDDQFSVERPDGSNFTLKIRSTKLEDSAMYFCASSVLAELYEQYFGPGTRLTVT.